The entry below describes one T cell receptor beta chain. Its recognized antigen is unknown. Base qualities are not provided; no much larger clone lies one nucleotide away. TCRdb records Illumina NovaSeq 6000 as the sequencer. TCR cDNA was synthesized by 5'RACE template switching, which introduced a universal primer site and unique molecular identifiers. cDNA synthesis was primed from both the TCR alpha and TCR beta constant segments. Libraries were amplified in two PCR steps, with sample barcodes and sequencing adapters added in the second step. Libraries were sequenced on Illumina HiSeq 2500 (2x100 bp) or NovaSeq (2x150 bp). In the authors' own workflow: MIGEC handled demultiplexing of reads and collapsing into UMI consensus sequences, while MiXCR performed V(D)J alignment. Using edgeR on replicate PBMC samples, clonotypes were called vaccine-responding if FDR was below 0.01 and the log2 fold change was above 5 up to day 15. CD4 or CD8 identity was assigned to each bulk clonotype according to whether the clonotype was present at higher abundance in the sequenced CD4 repertoire or the sequenced CD8 repertoire. Using fastp trimming at Q25 and MiXCR clonotype assembly, TCRdb reanalyzed the public sequencing data and kept in-frame beta chains. Rows merge per CDR3 protein into single entries with the most common DNA and genes. TCRdb, rather than the study authors, made the V and J calls. The sample table shows 100,000 to 150,000 distinct CDR3 sequences, and approximately 8.4% are seen once. In total, the top ten clones hold 30% to 50% of the sample.

This sample was included in a study of T cells after yellow fever vaccination (dated by TCRdb to 2018 to 2020). With respect to the entire study: Libraries from fractions with low cell numbers were prepared with the SMART-Seq v4 Ultra Low Input RNA kit. To track T-cell clones before and after primary and booster YFV17D yellow fever vaccination, bulk TCR alpha and beta repertoires were sequenced longitudinally. The cohort comprised two healthy male donors, one aged 18 to 29 and one aged 30 to 40 years. Blood samples were taken at several timepoints before and after primary and secondary immunization, and bulk PBMC replicates and cell subsets were isolated.

This sample's treatment or condition label indicates: live attenuated yellow fever vaccine strain. A standard Ficoll-Paque protocol was used to isolate PBMCs from peripheral blood. CD4 and CD8 T-cell fractions were isolated with Dynabeads CD4 and CD8 positive selection kits. RNA was extracted with TriZol from bulk PBMCs, CD4 and CD8 fractions, and dextramer-positive and dextramer-negative fractions. Overall study results and their limits: Most clones expanded after primary vaccination were re-detected after the booster (96% of CD4 and around 86% of CD8), suggesting broad memory maintenance. The study included only a couple of donors, which limits how far the findings can be generalized. A small fraction of clonotypes showed up in both the CD4 and CD8 compartments, probably as a result of convergent recombination. Computational filtering was needed because FACS-sorted repertoires could contain abundant contaminating clonotypes from the bulk population. Compared with the primary T-cell response, the secondary T-cell response was faster but weaker, reaching its peak on day 5 rather than on day 15.

CDR1 and CDR2 (MNHEY, SMNVEV) derive from the germline V gene (reference sequence). The CDR3 contains 18 residues, cysteine and phenylalanine counted. CDR3 DNA only is kept here, 54 bases in frame from base 1. Unmatched junction bases come to 9, with V trimmed by 2 bases and J by 4 bases. Source: CD8+ T cells sorted from PBMCs, taken on the day of the yellow fever booster vaccination. This clonotype was obtained from a man younger than 35 who received the YFV17D yellow fever vaccine. The V and J segments used are TRBV27 and TRBJ2-3, with 13 bases matching TRBD2. The bases are TGTGCCAGCAGTTTACTACTAGCGGGGGGGCCTTCCCCAGATACGCAGTATTTT. Its protein product is CASSLLLAGGPSPDTQYF.